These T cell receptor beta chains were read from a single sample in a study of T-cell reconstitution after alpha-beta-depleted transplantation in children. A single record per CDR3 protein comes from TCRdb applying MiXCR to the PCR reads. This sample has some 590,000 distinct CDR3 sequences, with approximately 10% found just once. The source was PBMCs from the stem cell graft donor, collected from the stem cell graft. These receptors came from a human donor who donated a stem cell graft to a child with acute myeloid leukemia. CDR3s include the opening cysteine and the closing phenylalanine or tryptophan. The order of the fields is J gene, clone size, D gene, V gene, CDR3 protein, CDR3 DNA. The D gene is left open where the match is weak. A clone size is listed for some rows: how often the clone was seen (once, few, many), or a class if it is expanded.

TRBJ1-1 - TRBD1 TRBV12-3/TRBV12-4 CASSAGGRTEAFF TGTGCCAGCAGCGCAGGGGGTAGAACTGAAGCTTTCTTT
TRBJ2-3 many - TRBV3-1 CASRRLSTDTQYF TGTGCCAGCAGGAGACTAAGCACAGATACGCAGTATTTT
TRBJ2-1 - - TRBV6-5 CASSYGAVHEQFF TGTGCCAGCAGTTACGGGGCCGTACATGAGCAGTTCTTC
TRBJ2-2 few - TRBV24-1 CATSDSRRANTGELFF TGTGCCACCAGTGATTCCCGCAGGGCGAACACCGGGGAGCTGTTTTTT
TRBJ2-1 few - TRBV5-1 CASSRGFGASYNEQFF TGCGCCAGCAGCAGGGGCTTCGGGGCCTCCTACAATGAGCAGTTCTTC
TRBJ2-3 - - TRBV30 CAWSTGGDTQYF TGTGCCTGGAGTACCGGAGGGGATACGCAGTATTTT
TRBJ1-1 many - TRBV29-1 CSVIKGSLNTEAFF TGCAGCGTAATTAAGGGGTCCCTGAACACTGAAGCTTTCTTT
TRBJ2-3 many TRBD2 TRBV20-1 CSASLSSGSTDTQYF TGCAGTGCTAGTCTATCTAGCGGGAGCACAGATACGCAGTATTTT
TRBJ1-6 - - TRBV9 CASSVVEGRGSPLHF TGTGCCAGCAGCGTAGTGGAAGGTAGAGGCTCACCCCTCCACTTT
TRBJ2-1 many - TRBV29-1 CSGIELGSYNEQFF TGCAGCGGCATCGAATTGGGCTCCTACAATGAGCAGTTCTTC
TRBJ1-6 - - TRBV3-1 CASSPGPQAVRYSPLHF TGTGCCAGCAGCCCTGGACCACAGGCGGTTCGGTATTCACCCCTCCACTTT
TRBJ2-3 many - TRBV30 CACLLGTQYF TGTGCCTGCCTTCTTGGTACGCAGTATTTT
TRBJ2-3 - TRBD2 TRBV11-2 CASSPRTSGIVVDTQYF TGTGCCAGCAGCCCCCGGACTAGCGGGATAGTAGTAGATACGCAGTATTTT
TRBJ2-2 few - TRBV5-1 CASSPNRAGNTGELFF TGCGCCAGCAGCCCCAACAGGGCCGGGAACACCGGGGAGCTGTTTTTT
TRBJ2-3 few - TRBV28 CASSPPGRGGSTDTQYF TGTGCCAGCAGTCCCCCTGGAAGGGGCGGTAGCACAGATACGCAGTATTTT
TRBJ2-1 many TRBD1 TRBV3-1 CASSQVRGQGEQFF TGTGCCAGCAGCCAAGTGAGGGGGCAGGGTGAGCAGTTCTTC
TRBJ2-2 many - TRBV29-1 CLWGDNTGELFF TGCCTCTGGGGGGACAACACCGGGGAGCTGTTTTTT
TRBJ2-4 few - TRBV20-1 CSARDTVGIQYF TGCAGTGCTCGGGACACCGTCGGCATTCAGTACTTC
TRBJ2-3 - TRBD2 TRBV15 CATSRVGGTSGPDTQYF TGTGCCACCAGCAGAGTGGGGGGGACTAGCGGGCCTGATACGCAGTATTTT
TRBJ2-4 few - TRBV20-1 CSARDLTRAEAKNIQYF TGCAGTGCTAGAGATCTTACCCGAGCGGAAGCCAAAAACATTCAGTACTTC
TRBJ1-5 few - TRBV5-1 CASRNQPQHF TGCGCCAGCAGAAATCAGCCCCAGCATTTT
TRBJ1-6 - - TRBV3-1 CASSHGNSPLHF TGTGCCAGCAGCCATGGTAATTCACCCCTCCACTTT